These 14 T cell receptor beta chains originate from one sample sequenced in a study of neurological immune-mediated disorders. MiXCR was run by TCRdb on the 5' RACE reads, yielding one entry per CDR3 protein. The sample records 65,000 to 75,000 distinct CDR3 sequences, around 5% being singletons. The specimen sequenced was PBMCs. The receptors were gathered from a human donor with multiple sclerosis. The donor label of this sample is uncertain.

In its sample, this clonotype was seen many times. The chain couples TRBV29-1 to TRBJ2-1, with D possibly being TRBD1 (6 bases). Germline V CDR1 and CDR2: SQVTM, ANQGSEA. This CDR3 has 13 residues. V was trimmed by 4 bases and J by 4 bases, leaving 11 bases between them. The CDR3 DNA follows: TGCAGCGTTGTTGGGGACATTTACAATGAGCAGTTCTTC. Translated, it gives CSVVGDIYNEQFF.

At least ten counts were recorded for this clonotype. The CDR3 coding sequence is TGTGCCAGCAGCTTATCAAGGGTTGGGGAGCAGTTCTTC. Protein product: CASSLSRVGEQFF. The chain recombines TRBV13 with TRBJ2-1; D unclear. Germline assignment: CDR1 PRHDT and CDR2 FYEKMQ (reference sequence). This CDR3 has 13 residues. Trimming cost V 2 bases and J 10 bases, with 12 bases left between them.

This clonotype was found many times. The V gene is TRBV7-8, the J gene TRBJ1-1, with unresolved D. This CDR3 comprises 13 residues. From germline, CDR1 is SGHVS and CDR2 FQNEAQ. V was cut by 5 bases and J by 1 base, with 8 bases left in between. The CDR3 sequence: CASSRNQNTEAFF. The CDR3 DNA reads TGTGCCAGCAGCCGAAACCAGAACACTGAAGCTTTCTTT.

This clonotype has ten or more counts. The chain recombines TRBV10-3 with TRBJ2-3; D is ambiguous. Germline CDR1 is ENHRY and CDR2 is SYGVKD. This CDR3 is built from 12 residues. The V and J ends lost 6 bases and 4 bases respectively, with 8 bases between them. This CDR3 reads CAISFSSDTQYF. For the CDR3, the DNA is TGTGCCATCAGCTTCTCGTCAGATACGCAGTATTTT.

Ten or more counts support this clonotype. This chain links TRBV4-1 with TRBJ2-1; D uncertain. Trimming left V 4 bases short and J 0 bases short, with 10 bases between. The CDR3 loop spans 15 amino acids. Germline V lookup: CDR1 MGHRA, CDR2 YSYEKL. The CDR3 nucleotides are TGCGCCAGCAGCCGTCCGGAACTCTCCTACAATGAGCAGTTCTTC. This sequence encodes CASSRPELSYNEQFF.

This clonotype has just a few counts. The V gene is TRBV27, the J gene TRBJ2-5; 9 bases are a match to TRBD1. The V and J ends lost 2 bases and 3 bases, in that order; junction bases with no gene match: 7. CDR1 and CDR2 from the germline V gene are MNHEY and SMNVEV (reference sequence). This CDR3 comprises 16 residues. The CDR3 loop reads CASSLPQDRGKETQYF. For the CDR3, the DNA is TGTGCCAGCAGTTTACCACAGGACAGGGGAAAAGAGACCCAGTACTTC.

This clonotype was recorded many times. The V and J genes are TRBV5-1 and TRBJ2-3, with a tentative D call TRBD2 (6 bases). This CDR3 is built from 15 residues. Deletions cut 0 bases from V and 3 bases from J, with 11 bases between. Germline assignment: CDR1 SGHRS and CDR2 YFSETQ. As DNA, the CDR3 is TGCGCCAGCAGCTTGGATGTCCGGGGGACAGATACGCAGTATTTT. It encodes CASSLDVRGTDTQYF.

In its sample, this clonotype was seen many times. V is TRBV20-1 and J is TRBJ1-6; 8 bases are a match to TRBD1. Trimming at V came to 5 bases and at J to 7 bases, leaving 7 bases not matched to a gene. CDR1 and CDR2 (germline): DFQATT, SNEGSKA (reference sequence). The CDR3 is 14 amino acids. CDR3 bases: TGCAGTGCTTCCTCGGACAGGGCGAATTCACCCCTCCACTTT. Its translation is CSASSDRANSPLHF.

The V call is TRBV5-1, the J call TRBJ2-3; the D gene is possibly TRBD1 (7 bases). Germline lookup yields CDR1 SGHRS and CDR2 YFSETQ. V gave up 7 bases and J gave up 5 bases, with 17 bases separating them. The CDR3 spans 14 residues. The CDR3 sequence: CASGGGQHIDTQYF. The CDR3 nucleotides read TGCGCCAGCGGAGGGGGCCAGCACATAGATACGCAGTATTTT.

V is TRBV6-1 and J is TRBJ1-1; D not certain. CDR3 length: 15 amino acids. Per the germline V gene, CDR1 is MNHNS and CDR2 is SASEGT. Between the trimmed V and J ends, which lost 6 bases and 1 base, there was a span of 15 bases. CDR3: CASSELRLPNTEAFF. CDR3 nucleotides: TGTGCCAGCAGCGAGCTGCGGCTCCCGAACACTGAAGCTTTCTTT.

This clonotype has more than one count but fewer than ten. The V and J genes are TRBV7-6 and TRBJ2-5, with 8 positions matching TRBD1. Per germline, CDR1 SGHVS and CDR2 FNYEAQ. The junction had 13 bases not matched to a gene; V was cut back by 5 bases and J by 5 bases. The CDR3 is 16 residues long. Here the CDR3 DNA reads TGTGCCAGCAGCCCCCACGCGCCAGGGGGCTGGGAGACCCAGTACTTC. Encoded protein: CASSPHAPGGWETQYF.

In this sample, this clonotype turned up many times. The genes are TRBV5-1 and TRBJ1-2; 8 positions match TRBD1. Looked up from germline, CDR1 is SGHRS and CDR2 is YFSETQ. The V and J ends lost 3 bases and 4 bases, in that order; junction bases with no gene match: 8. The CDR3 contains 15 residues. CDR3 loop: CASSSIPGQGYGYTF. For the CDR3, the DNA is TGCGCCAGCAGCTCAATCCCCGGACAGGGCTATGGCTACACCTTC.

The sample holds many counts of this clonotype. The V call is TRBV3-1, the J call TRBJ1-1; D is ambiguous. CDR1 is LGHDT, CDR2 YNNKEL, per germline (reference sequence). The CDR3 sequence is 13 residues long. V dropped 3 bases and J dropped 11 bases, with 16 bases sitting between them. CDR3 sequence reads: CASSHGRYPWAFF. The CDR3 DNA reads TGTGCCAGCAGCCACGGGCGGTACCCCTGGGCTTTCTTT.

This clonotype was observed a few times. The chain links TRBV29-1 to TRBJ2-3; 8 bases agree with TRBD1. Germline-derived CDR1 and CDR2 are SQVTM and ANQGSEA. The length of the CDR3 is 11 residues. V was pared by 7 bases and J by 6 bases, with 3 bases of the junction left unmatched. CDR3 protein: CSAGQGDTQYF. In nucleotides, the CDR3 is TGCAGCGCCGGACAGGGTGATACGCAGTATTTT.